The next 28 T cell receptor beta chains were all read from a single sample in a study of brain T cells in children with intractable seizures. Method: immunoSEQ multiplex PCR; TCRdb's copy keeps in-frame clones and lacks some. This sample has approximately 330,000 clones; over 90% occur once, and the top ten carry roughly 5.8%. Time point reported: blood from clinic visit 5 months post-surgery; TSC patient then seizure free. The sequenced sample was peripheral blood, obtained about 5 months after surgery. These receptors came from a boy younger than two with tuberous sclerosis and intractable seizures.

For this clone: Other DNA sequences in this specimen translate into the identical CDR3. V is TRBV9 and J is TRBJ2-2; D possibly corresponds to TRBD1 (5 bases). CDR1 and CDR2 (germline): SGDLS, YYNGEE. Trimming shortened V by 0 bases and J by 5 bases, and 5 bases separated the two germline ends. This CDR3 is built from 13 residues. The CDR3 nucleotides read TGTGCCAGCAGCGTAGCAGGGACCGGGGAGCTGTTTTTT. Protein: CASSVAGTGELFF.

The chain recombines TRBV25-1 with TRBJ2-4; 12 positions match TRBD1. Germline CDR1 reads MGHDK; CDR2 reads SYGVNS. This CDR3 comprises 16 residues. Trimming took 1 base from V and 2 from J; bases not matched to a gene: 0. This CDR3 is CASSEWDRGPKNIQYF. The DNA of the CDR3 is TGTGCCAGCAGTGAATGGGACAGGGGGCCCAAAAACATTCAGTACTTC.

The rearrangement joins TRBV5-1 to TRBJ2-3; D remains unclear. Per germline, CDR1 SGHRS and CDR2 YFSETQ. The ends were cut back, 0 bases at V and 5 bases at J, with 7 bases in the middle. CDR3 size: 13 residues. Here the CDR3 DNA reads TGCGCCAGCAGCTTGGGGTGGGGAGATACGCAGTATTTT. The encoded protein is CASSLGWGDTQYF.

This rearrangement joins TRBV18 to TRBJ2-1; the D is unclear. The CDR3 extends over 11 amino acids. The germline V and J ends were trimmed by 6 bases and 8 bases, with 8 bases remaining between them. Germline V lookup: CDR1 KGHSH, CDR2 LQKENI. CDR3 sequence reads: CASSLWDEQFF. The CDR3, as DNA: TGTGCCAGCTCGCTCTGGGATGAGCAGTTCTTC.

This chain connects TRBV2 to TRBJ2-3, with D perhaps TRBD2 (5 bases). Looked up from germline, CDR1 is SNHLY and CDR2 is FYNNEI. Trimming cost V 4 bases and J 1 base, with 12 bases left between them. This CDR3 comprises 15 residues. This CDR3 is CASSAVARRTDTQYF. The CDR3 DNA follows: TGTGCCAGCAGTGCCGTAGCGCGACGCACAGATACGCAGTATTTT.

The chain carries TRBV4-1 and TRBJ1-2, with D tentatively TRBD1 (6 bases). Germline lookup yields CDR1 MGHRA and CDR2 YSYEKL. The CDR3 totals 15 residues. The V end lost 0 bases, the J end lost 3 bases, and 11 bases lay between the germline ends. The CDR3 sequence: CASSQDSSGDYGYTF. CDR3 DNA: TGCGCCAGCAGCCAAGATTCGTCAGGGGACTATGGCTACACCTTC.

The V call is TRBV6-5, the J call TRBJ2-1, with TRBD1 matching 8 bases. CDR1 is MNHEY and CDR2 is SVGAGI in the germline V gene. J gave up 4 bases and V 7 bases, and 6 bases lay outside the gene matches. The CDR3 sequence is 14 residues long. The CDR3 nucleotides read TGTGCCAGCACCAAGGACAGGGAGTACAATGAGCAGTTCTTC. Translation gives CASTKDREYNEQFF.

This clone occurred once. This chain links TRBV14 with TRBJ2-2; 12 nucleotides match TRBD2. CDR3 size: 16 residues. CDR1 and CDR2 from the germline V gene are SGHDN and FVKESK. The V gene end was trimmed by 6 bases and the J gene end by 4 bases; junction bases not matched to a gene: 6. CDR3 sequence reads: CASSRTSGKVTGELFF. The CDR3 region has the DNA TGTGCCAGCAGTCGGACTAGCGGGAAAGTCACCGGGGAGCTGTTTTTT.

This chain links TRBV24-1 with TRBJ2-7; D might be TRBD2 (6 bases). Between the trimmed V and J ends, which lost 4 bases and 3 bases, there was a span of 15 bases. The CDR3 is 15 residues long. Germline CDR1 and CDR2: KGHDR and SFDVKD. The CDR3 region has the DNA TGTGCCACCAGTGACTCCGGGACTTTCGTCTACGAGCAGTACTTC. Its translation: CATSDSGTFVYEQYF.

The rearrangement links TRBV5-4 to TRBJ2-7, with 9 nucleotides matching TRBD2. Germline-derived CDR1 and CDR2 are SGHNT and YYREEE (reference sequence). The CDR3 extends over 15 amino acids. V gave up 4 bases and J gave up 6 bases; unmatched junction bases: 11. The DNA for the CDR3 is TGTGCCAGCAGCCGTAGCGGGAGTCGGTTGCGCGAGCAGTACTTC. Translated: CASSRSGSRLREQYF.

This chain links TRBV9 with TRBJ2-3; D possibly corresponds to TRBD1 (5 bases). Germline CDR1 is SGDLS and CDR2 is YYNGEE. Trimming took off 4 bases at V and 3 bases at J, with 18 bases between the two ends. This CDR3 is built from 16 residues. CDR3 in DNA: TGTGCCAGCAGCCGACGTGACAGCCCTGGGACAGATACGCAGTATTTT. Protein sequence: CASSRRDSPGTDTQYF.

V usage is TRBV24-1 and J usage is TRBJ2-2; D not certain. The CDR3 is 16 residues long. The germline V gene encodes CDR1 KGHDR and CDR2 SFDVKD. V lost 1 base and J lost 3, with 11 bases in between. The CDR3, as DNA: TGTGCCACCAGTGATTTAAGTCTGGTCCACACCGGGGAGCTGTTTTTT. Protein: CATSDLSLVHTGELFF.

On this clone: Other DNA sequences in the same sample also yield this CDR3. The chain has TRBV9 and TRBJ1-2; possibly TRBD1 for D (5 bases). Looked up from germline, CDR1 is SGDLS and CDR2 is YYNGEE. Trimming removed 0 bases from V and 5 bases from J, with 14 bases in between. This CDR3 is built from 15 residues. The CDR3, as DNA: TGTGCCAGCAGCGTAGCCGGGACTGGGTATTATGGCTACACCTTC. Protein product: CASSVAGTGYYGYTF.

This clone was seen once. The chain carries TRBV4-1 and TRBJ2-5; possibly TRBD2 for D (5 bases). V shed 3 bases and J shed 2 bases, with 10 bases lying between them. Germline assignment: CDR1 MGHRA and CDR2 YSYEKL. This CDR3 contains 14 residues. CDR3 sequence (DNA): TGCGCCAGCAGCCATGAGCGGAGTCAAGAGACCCAGTACTTC. This sequence encodes CASSHERSQETQYF.

The rearrangement links TRBV2 to TRBJ1-2; D might be TRBD1 (5 bases). In germline, CDR1 is SNHLY, CDR2 FYNNEI. CDR3 length: 14 amino acids. Trimming pared 0 bases from V and 5 bases from J, leaving 10 bases between. The CDR3 spells CASSEALGGYGYTF. In DNA, the CDR3 is TGTGCCAGCAGTGAAGCCTTGGGGGGGTATGGCTACACCTTC.

V and J are TRBV9 and TRBJ1-2, with D unresolved. The CDR3 contains 13 residues. Trimming left V 1 base short and J 8 bases short, with 12 bases between. Germline V gives CDR1 SGDLS, CDR2 YYNGEE. The DNA for the CDR3 is TGTGCCAGCAGCGTAAAAAACGAGTGGGGCTACACCTTC. This encodes CASSVKNEWGYTF.

This clone came up once. Its ends do not fully match the called genes, so a read error is possible. V gene TRBV11-1 combines with J gene TRBJ2-1, with unresolved D. Germline assignment: CDR1 SGHAT and CDR2 FQDESV (reference sequence). The CDR3 is 12 amino acids. This CDR3 is CASSVAVNEQFF. The CDR3 DNA reads as TGTGCCAGCAGCGTAGCTGTCAATGAGCAGTTCTTC.

The chain couples TRBV10-3 to TRBJ2-1, with a possible D match to TRBD2 (6 bases). CDR3 length: 14 residues. V shed 3 bases and J shed 9 bases, with 15 bases lying between them. Germline CDR1 reads ENHRY; CDR2 reads SYGVKD. For the CDR3, the DNA is TGTGCCATCAGTGAAGGCGGGATTTCGAGTGAGCAGTTCTTC. Translation: CAISEGGISSEQFF.

V gene TRBV5-1 combines with J gene TRBJ2-2; TRBD2 matches 8 bases. CDR1 is SGHRS and CDR2 is YFSETQ in the germline V gene. V gave up 4 bases and J gave up 6 bases; unmatched junction bases: 5. The CDR3 contains 14 residues. This CDR3 is CASSTGTSPGELFF. DNA for the CDR3: TGCGCCAGCAGCACGGGGACTAGTCCCGGGGAGCTGTTTTTT.

The chain has TRBV29-1 and TRBJ1-1; 7 bases agree with TRBD1. The CDR3 extends over 12 amino acids. The junction had 7 bases not matched to a gene; V was cut back by 7 bases and J by 5 bases. Germline lookup yields CDR1 SQVTM and CDR2 ANQGSEA. CDR3 loop: CSAGTDGTEAFF. The DNA of the CDR3 is TGCAGCGCCGGGACAGATGGTACTGAAGCTTTCTTT.

The chain links TRBV7-6 to TRBJ2-1; a possible D gene is TRBD2 (6 bases). The length of the CDR3 is 15 residues. The V end lost 1 base, the J end lost 4 bases, and 11 bases lay between the germline ends. CDR1 is SGHVS and CDR2 is FNYEAQ in the germline V gene. The CDR3 coding sequence is TGTGCCAGCAGCTTAGTGGGGGGTGGGTACAATGAGCAGTTCTTC. Translated: CASSLVGGGYNEQFF.

The rearrangement joins TRBV9 to TRBJ2-2; D is uncertain. Between the trimmed V and J ends, which lost 0 bases and 3 bases, there was a span of 12 bases. The V gene's germline CDR1 is SGDLS and CDR2 YYNGEE. The CDR3 runs 16 residues. CDR3: CASSVGLGADTGELFF. DNA for the CDR3: TGTGCCAGCAGCGTAGGGTTAGGCGCCGACACCGGGGAGCTGTTTTTT. The full variable domain, rest sourced from reference TRBV9 and TRBJ2-2, is DSGVTQTPKHLITATGQRVTLRCSPRSGDLSVYWYQQSLDQGLQFLIQYYNGEERAKGNILERFSAQQFPDLHSELNLSSLELGDSALYFCASSVGLGADTGELFFGEGSRLTVL.

J is TRBJ1-6 and V is TRBV21-1; whether TRBD1, the table's D call, matches the DNA was not checked. TRBV21-1 is marked as a pseudogene. The CDR3 has 15 residues. CDR3: CASIPDRGDNSPLHF. As DNA, the CDR3 is TGTGCCAGCATCCCGGACAGGGGGGATAATTCACCCCTCCACTTT.

The rearrangement links TRBV5-6 to TRBJ2-1, with TRBD2 matching over 7 bases. Germline values: CDR1 SGHDT, CDR2 YYEEEE. V was pared by 0 bases and J by 2 bases, with 5 bases of the junction left unmatched. This CDR3 contains 16 residues. The CDR3 nucleotides are TGTGCCAGCAGCTTGGGTGGGGCGGGGGCCTACAATGAGCAGTTCTTC. It encodes CASSLGGAGAYNEQFF.

The chain has TRBV6-6 and TRBJ2-1; either TRBD1 or TRBD2 may supply D (5 bases each). The CDR3 runs 14 residues. V gave up 6 bases and J gave up 8 bases, with 17 bases separating them. Per the germline V gene, CDR1 is MNHNY and CDR2 is SVGAGI (reference sequence). Here the CDR3 DNA reads TGTGCCAGCAGCCAACCGTCTGGGGGACATGAGCAGTTCTTC. Protein sequence: CASSQPSGGHEQFF.

V and J are TRBV27 and TRBJ2-7, with a possible D match to TRBD2 (6 bases). Germline V gene data show CDR1 as MNHEY and CDR2 as SMNVEV (reference sequence). Trimming shortened V by 8 bases and J by 0 bases, and 17 bases separated the two germline ends. The CDR3 spans 15 residues. This CDR3 is CASSLGGGGSYEQYF. The CDR3 DNA is TGTGCCAGCTCTTTGGGGGGAGGAGGCTCCTACGAGCAGTACTTC.

J is TRBJ1-5 and V is TRBV6-5, with 7 bases matching TRBD1. The J segment lost 0 bases and the V segment lost 5 bases, leaving 4 bases of the junction unmatched. Germline V gene sequence: CDR1 MNHEY, CDR2 SVGAGI. This CDR3 comprises 15 residues. The CDR3 DNA reads TGTGCCAGCAGTACCGGGACAGATAGCAATCAGCCCCAGCATTTT. It codes for CASSTGTDSNQPQHF.

This chain connects TRBV28 to TRBJ2-2, with 8 positions matching TRBD2. This CDR3 is 16 amino acids long. Per the germline V gene, CDR1 is MDHEN and CDR2 is SYDVKM. The trim removed 1 base at V and 5 bases at J, leaving 6 bases unmatched. CDR3 nucleotides: TGTGCCAGCAGTTTATATGGAGCGGGAGCTACCGGGGAGCTGTTTTTT. Protein: CASSLYGAGATGELFF. Together with reference TRBV28 and TRBJ2-2, the CDR3 gives the full variable domain: DVKVTQSSRYLVKRTGEKVFLECVQDMDHENMFWYRQDPGLGLRLIYFSYDVKMKEKGDIPEGYSVSREKKERFSLILESASTNQTSMYLCASSLYGAGATGELFFGEGSRLTVL.